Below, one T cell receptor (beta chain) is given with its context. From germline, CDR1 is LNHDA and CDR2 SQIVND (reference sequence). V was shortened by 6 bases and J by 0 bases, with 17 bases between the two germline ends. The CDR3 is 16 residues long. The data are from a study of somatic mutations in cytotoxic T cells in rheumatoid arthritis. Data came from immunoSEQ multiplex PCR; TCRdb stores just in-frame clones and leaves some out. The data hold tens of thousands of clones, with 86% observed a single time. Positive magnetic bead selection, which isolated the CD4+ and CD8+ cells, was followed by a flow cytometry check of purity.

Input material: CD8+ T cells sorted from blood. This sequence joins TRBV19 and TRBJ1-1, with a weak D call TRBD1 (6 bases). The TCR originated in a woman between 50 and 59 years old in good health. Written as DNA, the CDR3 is TGTGCCAGTAGCACCGGACAGACTCTCATGAACACTGAAGCTTTCTTT. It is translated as CASSTGQTLMNTEAFF.